A selection of T cell receptor beta chains follows, all from one sample in a study of T cell changes during pregnancy in multiple sclerosis. The protocol was immunoSEQ multiplex PCR, while the TCRdb copy is restricted to in-frame clones and leaves out a portion. The data hold tens of thousands of clones, with about 91% observed a single time. This sample comprised peripheral blood, obtained in the second trimester of pregnancy. Receptors were obtained from a female donor in good health, enrolled as a control in a pregnancy study. CDR3s include the opening cysteine and the closing phenylalanine or tryptophan. Fields, in order: J gene, D gene, V gene, clone size, CDR3 protein, CDR3 DNA. A D gene is named only where the DNA matches it firmly. The size of a clone is reported for some rows only, either as once, few or many, or as a class for expanded clones.

j_call: TRBJ2-2
d_call: -
v_call: TRBV6-1
clone_size: -
cdr3_aa: CASSDRVAGELFF
cdr3_nt: TGTGCCAGCAGTGACAGGGTTGCCGGGGAGCTGTTTTTT

j_call: TRBJ1-1
d_call: TRBD1
v_call: TRBV28
clone_size: -
cdr3_aa: CASTDTGGGTEAFF
cdr3_nt: TGTGCCAGCACCGATACAGGGGGTGGCACTGAAGCTTTCTTT

j_call: TRBJ1-1
d_call: -
v_call: TRBV5-4
clone_size: -
cdr3_aa: CASSSGRGNMNTEAFF
cdr3_nt: TGTGCCAGCAGCTCAGGACGGGGTAACATGAACACTGAAGCTTTCTTT

j_call: TRBJ1-2
d_call: TRBD1
v_call: TRBV7-2
clone_size: once
cdr3_aa: CASSLGTGMDGYTF
cdr3_nt: TGTGCCAGCAGCTTAGGGACAGGGATGGATGGCTACACCTTC

j_call: TRBJ2-7
d_call: TRBD1
v_call: TRBV7-9
clone_size: -
cdr3_aa: CASRNGQGTGEQYF
cdr3_nt: TGTGCCAGCAGGAACGGACAGGGGACAGGAGAGCAGTACTTC

j_call: TRBJ1-3
d_call: -
v_call: TRBV7-2
clone_size: -
cdr3_aa: CASSLQGVPGNTIYF
cdr3_nt: TGTGCCAGCAGCTTGCAGGGTGTGCCTGGAAACACCATATATTTT

j_call: TRBJ1-4
d_call: -
v_call: TRBV9
clone_size: -
cdr3_aa: CASRPKKKLFF
cdr3_nt: TGTGCCAGCCGCCCTAAAAAAAAACTGTTTTTT

j_call: TRBJ1-5
d_call: TRBD1
v_call: TRBV28
clone_size: -
cdr3_aa: CASSRDRGDQPQHF
cdr3_nt: TGTGCCAGCAGCCGGGACAGGGGCGATCAGCCCCAGCATTTT

j_call: TRBJ1-2
d_call: TRBD1
v_call: TRBV10-3
clone_size: -
cdr3_aa: CAISEDPGQTYGYTF
cdr3_nt: TGTGCCATCAGTGAAGACCCGGGACAGACGTATGGCTACACCTTC

j_call: TRBJ2-1
d_call: TRBD2
v_call: TRBV29-1
clone_size: -
cdr3_aa: CSVPGTSGASSYNEQFF
cdr3_nt: TGCAGCGTTCCAGGGACTAGCGGGGCTAGCTCCTACAATGAGCAGTTCTTC

j_call: TRBJ2-7
d_call: -
v_call: TRBV11-3
clone_size: -
cdr3_aa: CASSLDRGSAGYEQYF
cdr3_nt: TGTGCCAGCAGCTTAGATCGGGGGAGTGCGGGGTACGAGCAGTACTTC

j_call: TRBJ2-2
d_call: -
v_call: TRBV4-1
clone_size: -
cdr3_aa: CASSQVPPAAGELFF
cdr3_nt: TGCGCCAGCAGCCAAGTCCCCCCGGCGGCCGGGGAGCTGTTTTTT

j_call: TRBJ2-1
d_call: TRBD2
v_call: TRBV11-3
clone_size: -
cdr3_aa: CASSLTSGGPFF
cdr3_nt: TGTGCCAGCAGCTTGACTAGCGGTGGACCGTTCTTC

j_call: TRBJ1-2
d_call: TRBD1
v_call: TRBV28
clone_size: -
cdr3_aa: CASNSQGATYYGYTF
cdr3_nt: TGTGCCAGCAACTCACAGGGGGCAACCTACTATGGCTACACCTTC

j_call: TRBJ2-7
d_call: TRBD1
v_call: TRBV27
clone_size: -
cdr3_aa: CASSSTGGRSYEQYF
cdr3_nt: TGTGCCAGCAGCTCAACAGGGGGCCGTAGCTACGAGCAGTACTTC

j_call: TRBJ2-7
d_call: TRBD1
v_call: TRBV7-9
clone_size: -
cdr3_aa: CASSLGGQYPYEQYF
cdr3_nt: TGTGCCAGCAGCTTAGGGGGACAGTATCCTTACGAGCAGTACTTC

j_call: TRBJ1-2
d_call: TRBD1
v_call: TRBV28
clone_size: -
cdr3_aa: CASSFSGQGARGYTF
cdr3_nt: TGTGCCAGCAGTTTCTCGGGACAGGGGGCGCGCGGCTACACCTTC